This T cell receptor beta chain was recovered during a study of blood T cell repertoires in COVID-19. Overall study context: Recovery among Cohort 3 donors was established by two negative PCRs, clearance, or symptom resolution. Sources were T cells, B-cell-depleted T cells, or PBMCs; the material itself was cDNA or gDNA.

Germline CDR1 is MNHEY and CDR2 is SMNVEV (reference sequence). The CDR3 has 15 residues. With V trimmed by 3 bases and J by 3 bases, 7 bases remained unmatched. Generated by immunoSEQ multiplex PCR, the TCRdb table keeps only in-frame clones and is missing some. The sample includes hundreds of thousands of clones, approximately 87% of them seen just once. The participants were between roughly 18 and 100 years old and came from about two dozen US areas. Cohort placement rested on clinical history that participants reported themselves. This clone was recorded once. The clonotype was recovered from a woman between 50 and 59 years old in a cohort exposed to, infected with or recovered from COVID-19 (not recorded which). The genes are TRBV27 and TRBJ2-7; 8 nucleotides align to TRBD2. Sequenced input: PBMCs or T cells enriched from blood (not recorded which). CDR3 bases: TGTGCCAGCAGTTTCCGACTAGCGCCCTACTACGAGCAGTACTTC. This encodes CASSFRLAPYYEQYF.